The rows below give T cell receptor beta chains drawn from one sample of a study of blood T cell repertoires in COVID-19. Produced via immunoSEQ multiplex PCR; TCRdb's table is partial and in-frame only. The top ten clones hold over 0.95% of a sample with approximately 400,000 clones, roughly four fifths of them seen once. Material for sequencing was peripheral blood. These receptors came from a human donor with acute or convalescent COVID-19. The donor label of this sample is uncertain. The CDR3 runs from the conserved cysteine through the conserved F or W. A D gene is named only where the DNA matches it firmly. The size field is filled for only some rows; it gives once, few, many or a size class.

clone_size d_call j_call v_call cdr3_length cdr3_aa cdr3_nt
NA NA TRBJ2-1 TRBV12-3/TRBV12-4 11 CASNSGVEQFF TGTGCCAGCAACTCAGGTGTTGAGCAGTTCTTC
NA TRBD1 TRBJ1-1 TRBV5-8 16 CASSLDGTGVLTEAFF TGTGCCAGCAGCTTGGATGGGACAGGGGTTCTCACTGAAGCTTTCTTT
NA NA TRBJ2-7 TRBV19 14 CASSTAYSSYEQYF TGTGCCAGTAGTACCGCTTATAGCTCCTACGAGCAGTACTTC
NA TRBD2 TRBJ2-7 TRBV7-9 13 CASSEAGRDEQYF TGTGCCAGCAGCGAAGCAGGGAGGGACGAGCAGTACTTC
NA TRBD2 TRBJ2-3 TRBV28 15 CASSFAGGGGDTQYF TGTGCCAGCAGTTTTGCGGGGGGGGGTGGAGATACGCAGTATTTT
once NA TRBJ2-3 TRBV2 12 CASSDWASTQYF TGTGCCAGCAGTGACTGGGCAAGCACGCAGTATTTT
NA NA TRBJ1-1 TRBV3-1/TRBV3-2 12 CASSRGGTEAFF TGTGCCAGCAGCAGAGGGGGAACTGAAGCTTTCTTT
NA TRBD1 TRBJ1-2 TRBV3-1/TRBV3-2 13 CASRYSGGSGYTF TGTGCCAGCAGGTATTCAGGGGGTTCTGGCTACACCTTC
NA NA TRBJ1-6 TRBV4-2 14 CASSPRVTNSPLHF TGTGCCAGCAGCCCCAGGGTTACGAATTCACCCCTCCACTTT
NA TRBD1 TRBJ1-6 TRBV19 14 CASRQGARNSPLHF TGTGCCAGCAGACAGGGGGCGCGCAATTCACCCCTCCACTTT
NA TRBD1 TRBJ1-2 TRBV6-5 14 CASRRTGQAYGYTF TGTGCCAGCAGAAGAACGGGACAGGCCTATGGCTACACCTTC
NA NA TRBJ1-1 TRBV9 12 CASSVGSAEAFF TGTGCCAGCAGCGTAGGTTCCGCTGAAGCTTTCTTT
NA NA TRBJ1-2 TRBV11-2 13 CASSLDRRKGYTF TGTGCCAGCAGCTTAGATAGGAGGAAGGGCTACACCTTC
NA TRBD1 TRBJ2-1 TRBV25-1 16 CASSAPGQRAYNEQFF TGTGCCAGCAGTGCACCGGGACAGAGAGCTTACAATGAGCAGTTCTTC
NA NA TRBJ2-7 TRBV2 14 CASSPGFASYEQYF TGTGCCAGCAGCCCGGGTTTCGCCAGCTACGAGCAGTACTTC
NA TRBD1 TRBJ1-2 TRBV4-2 14 CASSQVGTGGGYTF TGTGCCAGCAGCCAGGTGGGGACAGGGGGCGGCTACACCTTC
NA NA TRBJ1-3 TRBV30 15 CAWNLGHFSGNTIYF TGTGCCTGGAATTTGGGCCACTTCTCTGGAAACACCATATATTTT
NA NA TRBJ1-1 TRBV9 15 CASSVEGGMNTEAFF TGTGCCAGCAGCGTAGAGGGGGGGATGAACACTGAAGCTTTCTTT
NA TRBD1 TRBJ1-1 TRBV5-1 14 CASSLGQGFTEAFF TGCGCCAGCAGCTTGGGACAGGGGTTTACTGAAGCTTTCTTT
NA NA TRBJ2-2 TRBV4-1 14 CASSQERGTGELFF TGCGCCAGCAGCCAGGAAAGAGGAACCGGGGAGCTGTTTTTT
NA NA TRBJ2-3 TRBV7-9 15 CASSLEGRNTDTQYF TGTGCCAGCAGCTTAGAAGGGAGGAACACAGATACGCAGTATTTT
NA TRBD1 TRBJ1-2 TRBV2 16 CASSLGQGAANYGYTF TGTGCCAGCAGCCTCGGACAGGGGGCCGCTAACTATGGCTACACCTTC
NA TRBD1 TRBJ1-5 TRBV18 16 CASSPDRGLTNQPQHF TGTGCCAGCTCGCCCGACAGGGGGCTAACCAATCAGCCCCAGCATTTT
NA NA TRBJ2-7 TRBV12-3/TRBV12-4 12 CASSFGEVEQYF TGTGCCAGCAGTTTCGGGGAAGTCGAGCAGTACTTC
NA TRBD1 TRBJ1-1 TRBV30 15 CAWSDRTGKGTEAFF TGTGCCTGGAGTGACCGGACAGGGAAGGGCACTGAAGCTTTCTTT
NA NA TRBJ1-3 TRBV7-2 16 CASSTGTHFSGNTIYF TGTGCCAGCAGCACCGGGACACACTTCTCTGGAAACACCATATATTTT
NA NA TRBJ2-5 TRBV5-4 15 CASSFGSVNQETQYF TGTGCCAGCAGCTTTGGGAGCGTGAATCAAGAGACCCAGTACTTC
many NA TRBJ1-1 TRBV28 13 CASSPTVNTEAFF TGTGCCAGCAGCCCGACAGTGAACACTGAAGCTTTCTTT
NA TRBD1 TRBJ1-3 TRBV2 15 CASIFGQGSGNTIYF TGTGCCAGCATTTTCGGACAGGGCAGCGGAAACACCATATATTTT
NA NA TRBJ1-1 TRBV3-1/TRBV3-2 11 CASGGGTEAFF TGTGCCAGCGGGGGGGGCACTGAAGCTTTCTTT
many NA TRBJ2-2 TRBV30 14 CAWRGGSDTGELFF TGTGCCTGGAGGGGAGGATCGGACACCGGGGAGCTGTTTTTT
NA TRBD1 TRBJ1-4 TRBV28 15 CASRRRDSLNEKLFF TGTGCCAGCAGACGCCGGGACAGTCTTAATGAAAAACTGTTTTTT
NA NA TRBJ2-7 TRBV3-1/TRBV3-2 13 CASSPPPGSEQYF TGTGCCAGCAGCCCCCCTCCTGGTAGCGAGCAGTACTTC
NA NA TRBJ2-6 TRBV9 13 CATRRGGANVLTF TGTGCCACCCGACGGGGGGGGGCCAACGTCCTGACTTTC
few NA TRBJ1-2 TRBV2 17 CASSFLKGRGNRYGYTF TGTGCCAGCAGTTTCCTTAAGGGCAGGGGAAATCGGTATGGCTACACCTTC
NA TRBD1 TRBJ1-1 TRBV2 15 CASSFRQGDNTEAFF TGTGCCAGCAGTTTCAGACAGGGGGACAACACTGAAGCTTTCTTT
NA TRBD2 TRBJ2-3 TRBV4-1 16 CASSQSRGGPIDTQYF TGCGCCAGCAGCCAAAGTCGGGGGGGGCCCATAGATACGCAGTATTTT
NA TRBD2 TRBJ2-7 TRBV7-2 15 CASSLFDGGGYEQYF TGTGCCAGCAGCTTATTCGACGGGGGGGGGTACGAGCAGTACTTC
NA NA TRBJ1-4 TRBV7-9 14 CASRRGATNEKLFF TGTGCCAGCAGAAGGGGCGCGACTAATGAAAAACTGTTTTTT
NA NA TRBJ1-2 TRBV6-5 16 CASSYLGLAGPYGYTF TGTGCCAGCAGTTACCTTGGCCTCGCGGGTCCCTATGGCTACACCTTC